A single sample gave rise to the 7 T cell receptor beta chains below, sequenced in a study of metastatic and nonmetastatic thyroid tumors. There were no patients who had received any treatment before thyroid surgery. TCRdb re-clonotyped the PCR reads through MiXCR. This table has about 32,000 clones, around 20% appearing once. Sequencing was carried out using blood. These receptors all stem from a female donor with papillary thyroid cancer or a benign thyroid nodule (not recorded which). Some clones in this sample may be carry-over from other donors' samples.

This clone was counted ten times or more. The V and J genes are TRBV29-1 and TRBJ1-1, with a weak D call TRBD1 (6 bases). This CDR3 is 12 amino acids long. From germline, CDR1 is SQVTM and CDR2 ANQGSEA. Trimming took 8 bases from V and 5 from J, leaving 15 bases between them. CDR3 region: CSSGAWGTEAFF. As DNA, the CDR3 is TGCAGCTCAGGGGCCTGGGGGACTGAAGCTTTCTTT.

To note about this clone: A read error is possible here, since a much larger clone lies one base away. The V call is TRBV29-1, the J call TRBJ1-1; 11 bases line up with TRBD1. Germline CDR1 is SQVTM and CDR2 is ANQGSEA. The CDR3 length is 14 residues. V was clipped by 7 bases and J by 0 bases; unmatched bases: 4. CDR3: CSGGDRGMNTEAFF. In DNA form, the CDR3 reads TGCAGCGGTGGGGACAGGGGGATGAACACTGAAGCTTTCTTT.

This clone is medium-sized (0.01 to 0.1%) by share. The chain is built from TRBV13 and TRBJ1-1, with a weak D call TRBD1 (6 bases). Trimming took 4 bases from V and 1 from J, leaving 13 bases between them. Germline V gives CDR1 PRHDT, CDR2 FYEKMQ (reference sequence). The CDR3 sequence is 15 residues long. In DNA, the CDR3 is TGTGCCAGCAGCTGGGACACTCTGGGGAACACTGAAGCTTTCTTT. Its translation: CASSWDTLGNTEAFF.

CDR3 bases: TGTGCCAGCTCCCAAGTGGGCACCGGGGAGCTGTTTTTT. Protein: CASSQVGTGELFF. This sequence joins TRBV7-3 and TRBJ2-2; D unclear. This CDR3 spans 13 amino acids. Germline assignment: CDR1 SGHTA and CDR2 FQGTGA. V dropped 8 bases and J dropped 4 bases, with 11 bases sitting between them.

The chain has TRBV19 and TRBJ1-1; D ambiguous. Trimming took 3 bases from V and 1 from J, leaving 6 bases between them. This CDR3 is 13 amino acids long. Germline V gives CDR1 LNHDA, CDR2 SQIVND (reference sequence). In nucleotides, the CDR3 is TGTGCCAGTAGTATCAAAAGGAACACTGAAGCTTTCTTT. Translation: CASSIKRNTEAFF.

The chain recombines TRBV3-1 with TRBJ2-1, with TRBD1 matching 8 bases. Germline CDR1 LGHDT, CDR2 YNNKEL (reference sequence). This CDR3 region has 14 residues. The junction had 7 bases not matched to a gene; V was cut back by 4 bases and J by 8 bases. The DNA for the CDR3 is TGTGCCAGCAGCCGACGGACAGGGTTCGATGAGCAGTTCTTC. Encoded protein: CASSRRTGFDEQFF.

By share of the sample, this clone is medium-sized (0.01 to 0.1%). The chain recombines TRBV20-1 with TRBJ2-5; D is uncertain. Deletions cut 0 bases from V and 1 base from J, with 21 bases between. The CDR3 covers 18 residues. Per germline, CDR1 DFQATT and CDR2 SNEGSKA (reference sequence). CDR3 sequence reads: CSARDQVMLFQTQETQYF. The CDR3 bases are TGCAGTGCTAGAGATCAAGTCATGCTTTTTCAGACCCAAGAGACCCAGTACTTC.